This entry lists 8 T cell receptor beta chains sequenced from one sample in a study of cytomegalovirus exposure and HLA in healthy donors. TCRdb keeps only in-frame clones here, not all; method: immunoSEQ multiplex PCR. This table holds 190,000 or so clones, approximately 84% found once. The sample comprised PBMCs. Source of these receptors: a woman aged 18-35 years in good health and CMV-seropositive.

V and J are TRBV6-6 and TRBJ1-6; TRBD1 agrees at 7 bases. The V gene end was trimmed by 7 bases and the J gene end by 7 bases; junction bases not matched to a gene: 7. CDR3 size: 14 residues. Germline V gene lookup returns CDR1 MNHNY and CDR2 SVGAGI (reference sequence). This CDR3 is CASIGDRRNSPLHF. Here the CDR3 DNA reads TGTGCCAGCATCGGGGACAGAAGAAATTCACCCCTCCACTTT.

J is TRBJ2-1 and V is TRBV27, with a weak D call TRBD2 (5 bases). The germline CDR1 and CDR2 sequences are MNHEY and SMNVEV (reference sequence). The CDR3 runs to 16 residues. The V gene lost 0 bases and the J gene lost 0 bases, with 9 bases spanning the gap. CDR3 sequence reads: CASSLSRESSYNEQFF. DNA of the CDR3: TGTGCCAGCAGTTTATCGAGGGAGAGCTCCTACAATGAGCAGTTCTTC.

V usage is TRBV5-1 and J usage is TRBJ2-1; 8 bases line up with TRBD1. J was trimmed by 5 bases and V by 3 bases; bases with no gene match: 7. The CDR3 covers 15 residues. Germline V CDR1 and CDR2: SGHRS, YFSETQ. The CDR3, as DNA: TGCGCCAGCAGCTCGCTGGGACAGGAGAACAATGAGCAGTTCTTC. This codes for CASSSLGQENNEQFF. Drawing the rest from reference TRBV5-1 and TRBJ2-1, the complete variable domain is KAGVTQTPRYLIKTRGQQVTLSCSPISGHRSVSWYQQTPGQGLQFLFEYFSETQRNKGNFPGRFSGRQFSNSRSEMNVSTLELGDSALYLCASSSLGQENNEQFFGPGTRLTVL.

This chain links TRBV2 with TRBJ1-1; 7 bases fit TRBD1. CDR3 length equals 14 residues. Germline lookup yields CDR1 SNHLY and CDR2 FYNNEI. Unmatched junction bases numbered 8, after V lost 7 bases and J lost 3 bases. As DNA, the CDR3 is TGTGCCAGCAAGGAGGGGGCGGCGGACACTGAAGCTTTCTTT. Amino acids: CASKEGAADTEAFF.

The rearrangement links TRBV11-2 to TRBJ2-7; 13 bases fit TRBD2. V lost 6 bases, J lost 2 bases, and 13 bases stayed unmatched. The germline CDR1 and CDR2 sequences are SGHAT and FQNNGV. The CDR3 has 18 amino acids. CDR3 bases: TGTGCCAGCAGACAAATGCGAGATGGGACTAGCGGGGCCTACGAGCAGTACTTC. It translates to CASRQMRDGTSGAYEQYF.

The CDR3, as DNA: TGTGCCAGCAGTTTTAATCTGCGGGGGGGCCTCACAGATACGCAGTATTTT. It specifies CASSFNLRGGLTDTQYF. V gene TRBV27 combines with J gene TRBJ2-3, with 9 positions matching TRBD2. The CDR3 is 17 residues long. Trimming took 3 bases from V and 2 from J; bases not matched to a gene: 9. The germline CDR1 and CDR2 sequences are MNHEY and SMNVEV (reference sequence).

V usage is TRBV7-2 and J usage is TRBJ1-5; 7 bases match TRBD1. CDR1 is SGHTA, CDR2 FQGNSA, per germline. V dropped 0 bases and J dropped 4; count of bases not matched to a gene: 3. The CDR3 totals 15 residues. CDR3 loop: CASSLAGQSNQPQHF. CDR3 sequence (DNA): TGTGCCAGCAGCTTAGCGGGACAGAGTAATCAGCCCCAGCATTTT.

The chain links TRBV7-7 to TRBJ2-2, with 7 bases identical to TRBD1. Trimming at V came to 1 base and at J to 6 bases, leaving 8 bases not matched to a gene. The CDR3 has 16 residues. CDR1 SSHAT and CDR2 FNYEAQ come from the germline V gene (reference sequence). For the CDR3, the DNA is TGTGCCAGCAGCTTAGGAACAGGGGTAGAGGCCGGGGAGCTGTTTTTT. It codes for CASSLGTGVEAGELFF.